This T cell receptor (beta chain) derives from a study of shared clonotypes between healthy human individuals. J was trimmed by 2 bases and V by 4 bases; bases with no gene match: 6. This CDR3 is built from 14 residues. CDR1 and CDR2 (germline): SGHNT, YYREEE (reference sequence). Produced via immunoSEQ multiplex PCR; TCRdb's table is partial and in-frame only. The sample contains around 200,000 clones, approximately 60% of which appear only once. Sequenced: memory CD4+ T cells sorted from blood. Documented subset: CD45RA-negative fraction. V gene TRBV5-4 combines with J gene TRBJ2-7; 7 bases align to TRBD1. The sequence was collected from a man aged 25-45 years in good health. CDR3 nucleotides: TGTGCCAGCAGCGAGGCCACAGGGGCCTACGAGCAGTACTTC. The encoded protein is CASSEATGAYEQYF.